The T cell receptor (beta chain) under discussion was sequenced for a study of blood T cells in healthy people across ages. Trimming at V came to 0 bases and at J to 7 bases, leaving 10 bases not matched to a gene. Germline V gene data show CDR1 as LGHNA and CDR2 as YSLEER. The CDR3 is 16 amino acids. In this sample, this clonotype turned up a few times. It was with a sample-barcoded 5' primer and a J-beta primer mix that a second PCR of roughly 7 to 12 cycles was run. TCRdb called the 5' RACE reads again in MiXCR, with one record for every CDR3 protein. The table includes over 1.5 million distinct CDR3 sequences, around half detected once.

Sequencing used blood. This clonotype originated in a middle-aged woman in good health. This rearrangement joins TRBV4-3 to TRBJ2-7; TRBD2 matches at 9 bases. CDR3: CASSQDSGAGGREQYF. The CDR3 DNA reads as TGCGCCAGCAGCCAAGATAGCGGAGCGGGGGGTCGAGAGCAGTACTTC.